This T cell receptor beta chain was obtained from a study of T cells in Graves' hyperthyroidism and ophthalmopathy. V gave up 6 bases and J gave up 4 bases, with 15 bases separating them. Germline V gives CDR1 SGHNT, CDR2 YENEEA. The CDR3 loop spans 14 amino acids. Whole-study findings and limits: Prediction of ophthalmopathy progression came a median around 6 months pre-onset.

With respect to this clonotype: Antigen: not known.

Amplified TCR beta CDR3 regions came from RNA transcripts. TCR CDR3 regions were first amplified by RT-PCR with HTBI primers. TCRdb called the multiplex PCR reads again in MiXCR, with one record for every CDR3 protein. Altogether fewer than 550,000 distinct CDR3 sequences are present, approximately 25% being singletons, with the ten largest covering approximately 10%. The source of this sequence is a woman in her twenties or thirties with Graves' ophthalmopathy. The sequenced sample was blood. This chain links TRBV11-3 with TRBJ1-1, with D possibly TRBD1 on 6 matching bases. As DNA, the CDR3 is TGTGCCAGCAGTTCGGGGGCGTGGAGCACTGAAGCTTTCTTT. This translates into CASSSGAWSTEAFF.